The clone carrying this TCR beta chain was detected many times. This entry comes from a study of regulatory T cells in long-lasting Graves disease. CDR1 and CDR2 from the germline V gene are DFQATT and SNEGSKA (reference sequence). The V gene lost 5 bases and the J gene lost 1 base, with 14 bases spanning the gap. The CDR3 has 14 residues. Time point defined: newly diagnosed GD, antithyroid drugs for less than 3 months. Construction of the TCR library relied on RNA isolated from PBMCs. Combining iRepertoire HTBI primers with Arm-PCR of CDR3 regions, the authors built TCR beta libraries. MiXCR, run by TCRdb on the multiplex PCR reads, gives a single entry per CDR3 protein. The sample has about 330,000 distinct CDR3 sequences, around 15% seen once. These records were also assigned to another study, of T cells in Graves' hyperthyroidism and ophthalmopathy. Per that paper: Uncontrolled infection, other autoimmune disease, pregnancy or lactation disqualified patients from enrolment. TCR CDR3 regions were first amplified by RT-PCR with HTBI primers.

The TCR was taken from a woman between 18 and 29 years old with Graves disease. The chain recombines TRBV20-1 with TRBJ1-1; possibly TRBD1 for D (5 bases). The sequenced sample was peripheral blood mononuclear cells (PBMCs), obtained at new diagnosis, from a patient treated with antithyroid drugs. The CDR3 here is CSAGEGPENTEAFF. CDR3 sequence (DNA): TGCAGTGCTGGGGAGGGACCGGAGAACACTGAAGCTTTCTTT.